The clone carrying this T cell receptor beta chain was found a few times. The antigen is not known. The data derive from a study of T cell repertoires in cytomegalovirus infection. In the study overall: Use of recently identified HLA-C-restricted and well-studied HLA-B-restricted CMV epitopes was part of the study. In public TCR beta signatures, there were indications of both CMV infection and matching HLA type.

Using its own MiXCR run on the reads, TCRdb lists one record per CDR3 protein. In the table there are 900,000 to 950,000 distinct CDR3 sequences, roughly 30% of which are singletons. Study results and limitations: Clonotype analysis showed dominance of the ex vivo response by HLA-C-restricted CMV-specific TCR beta clonotypes.

V was cut by 2 bases and J by 6 bases, with 20 bases left in between. This CDR3 is 17 amino acids long. Looked up from germline, CDR1 is MNHEY and CDR2 is SMNVEV (reference sequence). The chain joins TRBV27 to TRBJ2-1; tentative D call: TRBD1 (5 bases). The origin of this receptor is a human donor in good health (CMV status not recorded). Some clones in this sample may be carry-over from other donors' samples. The sequencing used cultured CD8+ T cells from PBMCs, collected from culture after CMV antigen stimulation. DNA for the CDR3: TGTGCCAGCAGTTTACAGACTGAGCGACAGACGGGCAATGAGCAGTTCTTC. It codes for CASSLQTERQTGNEQFF.